This T cell receptor beta chain was sequenced during a study of graft-versus-host responses after intestinal transplantation. Measured with immunoSEQ multiplex PCR; TCRdb has only the in-frame clones, and not every one. The sample shows 15,000 to 20,000 clones, approximately 79% of them seen only once. Germline V gene lookup returns CDR1 SGHRS and CDR2 YFSETQ. Trimming removed 4 bases from V and 3 bases from J, with 17 bases in between. The CDR3 has 16 amino acids. General study points: Clonal ratios of graft-versus-host to host-versus-graft in allografts were high for patients exhibiting graft-donor T cell macrochimerism. Detected in recipient marrow were GvH clones, some of which were first observed in ileum or blood.

By share, this clone counts as medium-sized. Antigen: not known. Tissue processing of the graft released intraepithelial and lamina propria lymphocytes from it. Sequencing used ileum tissue, obtained 17 days after transplant. The receptor was derived from a human patient who received an intestinal transplant, so some T cells may come from the graft donor. The rearrangement links TRBV5-1 to TRBJ1-3; D gene uncertain. CDR3 region: CASSRGEGPFGNTIYF. As DNA, the CDR3 is TGCGCCAGCAGCCGAGGAGAGGGTCCCTTTGGAAACACCATATATTTT.